The rows below give T cell receptor beta chains drawn from one sample of a study of cytomegalovirus exposure and HLA in healthy donors. Sequenced by immunoSEQ multiplex PCR; TCRdb stores in-frame clones only, minus some. The table has 150,000 to 200,000 clones, around 78% seen once. The specimen was PBMCs. These receptors all stem from a man aged 25-45 years in good health and CMV-seronegative. CDR3s include the opening cysteine and the closing phenylalanine or tryptophan. The D gene is left open where the match is weak. Clone sizes are given selectively: once, few, many, or a class where the clone is expanded.

j_call clone_size v_call d_call cdr3_aa cdr3_nt
TRBJ2-1 - TRBV19 TRBD2 CASSNFRLAGSSYNEQFF TGTGCCAGTAGTAATTTTCGACTAGCGGGATCCTCCTACAATGAGCAGTTCTTC
TRBJ1-1 once TRBV5-1 - CASSLAGRVITEAFF TGCGCCAGCAGCTTGGCGGGCAGGGTGATCACTGAAGCTTTCTTT
TRBJ2-7 few TRBV4-1 - CASSQDDRRTYEQYF TGCGCCAGCAGCCAAGATGACAGGCGAACCTACGAGCAGTACTTC
TRBJ1-5 - TRBV19 - CASNPTGSNQPQHF TGTGCCAGTAATCCGACAGGTAGCAATCAGCCCCAGCATTTT
TRBJ2-7 - TRBV5-1 TRBD1 CASSTGTGGTEQYF TGCGCCAGCAGCACGGGGACAGGGGGTACCGAGCAGTACTTC
TRBJ2-7 - TRBV7-3 - CASSPTPGGLYEQYF TGTGCCAGCAGCCCAACCCCCGGGGGGCTGTACGAGCAGTACTTC
TRBJ2-3 - TRBV7-7 TRBD1 CASSVDRGATDTQYF TGTGCTAGCAGCGTAGACAGGGGAGCCACAGATACGCAGTATTTT
TRBJ1-5 - TRBV4-1 - CASSRPGSNQPQHF TGCGCCAGCAGCCGCCCGGGTAGCAATCAGCCCCAGCATTTT
TRBJ2-5 - TRBV10-3 - CAISDAYRTQETQYF TGTGCCATCAGTGATGCGTACAGAACCCAAGAGACCCAGTACTTC
TRBJ1-2 - TRBV9 TRBD1 CASSALGLDRVVGYTF TGTGCCAGCAGCGCCCTGGGACTGGACAGGGTGGTAGGCTACACCTTC
TRBJ1-1 few TRBV19 TRBD1 CASSKTGGGEAFF TGTGCCAGTAGTAAAACAGGGGGCGGTGAAGCTTTCTTT
TRBJ2-7 - TRBV25-1 TRBD2 CASSESGAGAASYEQYF TGTGCCAGCAGTGAAAGCGGGGCGGGAGCCGCCTCCTACGAGCAGTACTTC
TRBJ2-2 once TRBV19 - CASNLRGENTGELFF TGTGCCAGTAACCTCCGGGGAGAGAACACCGGGGAGCTGTTTTTT